The rows below give T cell receptor beta chains drawn from one sample of a study of identical twins. TCRdb reprocessed the 5' RACE reads with MiXCR, giving one entry per CDR3 protein. Here the sample spans about 290,000 distinct CDR3 sequences, roughly 9.8% being singletons. The same sample was also studied in work on yellow fever vaccine responses in identical twins.

Sequenced: CD8+ T cells sorted from blood. Receptors originate from a woman aged 18-35 years in good health. The CDR3 runs from the conserved cysteine through the conserved F or W. D genes are given only for firm matches. Clone size is stated in some rows and not others, as once, few, many or a class when expanded.

d_call	v_call	clone_size	j_call	cdr3_aa	cdr3_nt
TRBD2	TRBV5-1	NA	TRBJ2-3	CASSKKLAGGPTDTQYF	TGCGCCAGCAGCAAGAAACTAGCGGGAGGACCCACAGATACGCAGTATTTT
NA	TRBV5-1	NA	TRBJ2-1	CASTRNEQFF	TGCGCCAGCACTCGGAATGAGCAGTTCTTC
NA	TRBV30	once	TRBJ1-1	CAWRDYTEAFF	TGTGCCTGGAGGGATTACACTGAAGCTTTCTTT
TRBD2	TRBV11-2	many	TRBJ2-3	CASRNFVAGASYTQYF	TGTGCCAGCAGAAATTTTGTAGCGGGAGCATCGTATACGCAGTATTTT
TRBD2	TRBV6-2/TRBV6-3	many	TRBJ2-1	CASSYTLAEYNEQFF	TGTGCCAGCAGTTACACACTAGCGGAATACAATGAGCAGTTCTTC
NA	TRBV2	NA	TRBJ2-3	CASSGGFSTDTQYF	TGTGCCAGCAGTGGCGGTTTTAGCACAGATACGCAGTATTTT
NA	TRBV24-1	few	TRBJ1-2	CATSGPEGYGYTF	TGTGCCACCAGTGGCCCGGAGGGCTATGGCTACACCTTC
NA	TRBV7-8	few	TRBJ2-7	CASSLGVEDYEQYF	TGTGCCAGCAGCTTAGGTGTAGAGGACTACGAGCAGTACTTC
NA	TRBV7-8	few	TRBJ1-2	CASSLWEGYGYTF	TGTGCCAGCAGCTTGTGGGAAGGCTATGGCTACACCTTC
TRBD2	TRBV5-1	many	TRBJ2-7	CASSFMTSGDSYEQYF	TGCGCCAGCAGCTTCATGACTAGCGGCGACTCCTACGAGCAGTACTTC
NA	TRBV3-1	few	TRBJ1-5	CASSQDGGHSNQPQHF	TGTGCCAGCAGCCAAGACGGAGGTCATAGCAATCAGCCCCAGCATTTT
NA	TRBV2	many	TRBJ2-5	CASSDLETQYF	TGTGCCAGCAGTGATCTAGAGACCCAGTACTTC
TRBD2	TRBV28	NA	TRBJ2-7	CASSSGRGGRADEQYF	TGTGCCAGCAGCTCTGGGAGGGGCGGGAGGGCCGACGAGCAGTACTTC
TRBD2	TRBV7-6	NA	TRBJ2-1	CASSISTSGVGVEQFF	TGTGCCAGCAGCATATCGACTAGCGGGGTTGGGGTTGAGCAGTTCTTC
TRBD1	TRBV5-1	many	TRBJ1-1	CASSLVGRGPTEAFF	TGCGCCAGCAGCTTGGTGGGCAGGGGGCCCACTGAAGCTTTCTTT
NA	TRBV27	few	TRBJ2-7	CASSLAGGINEQYF	TGTGCCAGCAGTTTGGCCGGGGGCATCAACGAGCAGTACTTC
NA	TRBV13	few	TRBJ2-7	CASSLGGQGGDHEQYF	TGTGCCAGCAGCTTAGGAGGCCAGGGTGGGGATCACGAGCAGTACTTC
NA	TRBV6-1	few	TRBJ1-4	CASSESPAYTNEKLFF	TGTGCCAGCAGTGAAAGTCCGGCGTACACTAATGAAAAACTGTTTTTT
NA	TRBV5-6	few	TRBJ2-5	CASSNGVSSMTQYF	TGTGCCAGCAGCAACGGGGTTTCCTCTATGACCCAGTACTTC
TRBD1	TRBV5-5	many	TRBJ2-1	CASVGGDYNEQFF	TGTGCCAGCGTAGGGGGCGATTACAATGAGCAGTTCTTC
NA	TRBV12-3/TRBV12-4	many	TRBJ1-6	CASSFAQQYNSPLHF	TGTGCCAGCAGTTTTGCCCAGCAGTATAATTCACCCCTCCACTTT
NA	TRBV7-9	few	TRBJ2-7	CASSPRGDNPPYEQYF	TGTGCCAGCAGCCCCCGTGGGGATAACCCCCCCTACGAGCAGTACTTC
TRBD2	TRBV9	many	TRBJ2-1	CASSDPFSAGGSYNEQFF	TGTGCCAGCAGCGACCCATTCTCAGCGGGGGGGTCCTACAATGAGCAGTTCTTC
NA	TRBV4-1	NA	TRBJ1-1	CASSQDASDTEAFF	TGCGCCAGCAGCCAAGACGCCTCAGACACTGAAGCTTTCTTT
TRBD1	TRBV7-7	NA	TRBJ2-5	CASSPTTGSGETQYF	TGTGCTAGCAGCCCGACGACAGGGTCGGGAGAGACCCAGTACTTC
NA	TRBV12-5	many	TRBJ2-2	CASGFDGANTGELFF	TGTGCTAGTGGTTTTGACGGAGCGAACACCGGGGAGCTGTTTTTT
NA	TRBV5-1	many	TRBJ2-7	CASRNRENSYEQYF	TGCGCCAGCAGAAACAGGGAAAACTCCTACGAGCAGTACTTC
NA	TRBV28	NA	TRBJ1-5	CAGADTIRHQPQHF	TGTGCCGGAGCGGATACCATCAGGCACCAGCCCCAGCATTTT
NA	TRBV29-1	many	TRBJ2-7	CSVEGEGAPLEQYF	TGCAGCGTTGAAGGCGAAGGGGCCCCTTTGGAGCAGTACTTC
NA	TRBV29-1	many	TRBJ2-7	CSVEADFPGDEQYF	TGCAGCGTTGAAGCCGACTTCCCTGGGGACGAGCAGTACTTC
NA	TRBV7-3	few	TRBJ2-2	CASSEIVWAGELFF	TGTGCCAGCAGCGAGATAGTTTGGGCCGGGGAGCTGTTTTTT
NA	TRBV21-1	many	TRBJ2-7	CASSNHQDLPFYEQYF	TGTGCCAGCAGCAATCATCAGGACTTGCCATTCTACGAGCAGTACTTC
TRBD2	TRBV7-9	NA	TRBJ2-7	CASSLQREGPEQYF	TGTGCCAGCAGCCTCCAGCGGGAGGGCCCCGAGCAGTACTTC
TRBD1	TRBV7-9	NA	TRBJ2-5	CASSLWEDREAGETQYF	TGTGCCAGCAGCCTTTGGGAGGACAGGGAGGCCGGAGAGACCCAGTACTTC
TRBD1	TRBV14	few	TRBJ1-2	CASSSWPQGNYGYTF	TGTGCCAGCAGCTCCTGGCCACAGGGGAACTATGGCTACACCTTC
NA	TRBV27	NA	TRBJ1-5	CASSLPPEPQHF	TGTGCCAGCAGTTTACCACCTGAGCCCCAGCATTTT
NA	TRBV27	NA	TRBJ2-7	CASSLNFEDYEQYF	TGTGCCAGCAGTTTAAACTTTGAAGACTACGAGCAGTACTTC
TRBD1	TRBV29-1	few	TRBJ2-7	CSIWDRAYEQYF	TGCAGCATCTGGGACAGGGCCTACGAGCAGTACTTC
NA	TRBV11-2	many	TRBJ2-7	CASTSSSYEQYF	TGTGCCAGCACATCTTCGTCCTACGAGCAGTACTTC
TRBD2	TRBV4-3	few	TRBJ2-1	CASSQRLAYEQFF	TGCGCCAGCAGCCAAAGACTAGCCTATGAGCAGTTCTTC
NA	TRBV3-1	many	TRBJ2-1	CASSPSTNEQFF	TGTGCCAGCAGCCCTTCTACCAATGAGCAGTTCTTC
NA	TRBV28	many	TRBJ2-7	CASSFFVGYEQYF	TGTGCCAGCAGTTTTTTTGTGGGCTACGAGCAGTACTTC
TRBD2	TRBV20-1	NA	TRBJ2-1	CSPTSGEYNEQFF	TGCAGTCCAACTAGCGGGGAGTACAATGAGCAGTTCTTC
NA	TRBV7-6	NA	TRBJ2-7	CASSLVQAPGIPHYEQYF	TGTGCCAGCAGCTTAGTCCAGGCCCCAGGCATTCCCCACTACGAGCAGTACTTC
NA	TRBV27	few	TRBJ2-1	CASSLSPPSYNEQFF	TGTGCCAGCAGTTTGTCACCCCCCTCCTACAATGAGCAGTTCTTC
NA	TRBV5-1	NA	TRBJ1-1	CASSGPGGGGTEAFF	TGCGCCAGCAGCGGACCTGGGGGGGGAGGGACTGAAGCTTTCTTT
NA	TRBV27	NA	TRBJ1-4	CASSDEGATNEKLFF	TGTGCCAGCAGTGACGAGGGAGCAACTAATGAAAAACTGTTTTTT
NA	TRBV20-1	few	TRBJ2-7	CSARDTSWGSEQYF	TGCAGTGCTAGAGATACGAGCTGGGGGTCCGAGCAGTACTTC
NA	TRBV5-6	few	TRBJ2-1	CASSLSTRSSYNEQFF	TGTGCCAGCAGCTTGAGTACGCGAAGCTCCTACAATGAGCAGTTCTTC
NA	TRBV7-9	NA	TRBJ2-7	CASSLAGRTYEQYF	TGTGCCAGCAGCTTAGCGGGCAGAACCTACGAGCAGTACTTC
NA	TRBV20-1	NA	TRBJ2-7	CSAYPDSSYEQYF	TGCAGTGCTTACCCTGACAGCTCCTACGAGCAGTACTTC
NA	TRBV7-8	few	TRBJ2-7	CASTPEASSSYEQYF	TGTGCCAGCACTCCCGAGGCTTCCAGCTCCTACGAGCAGTACTTC
TRBD1	TRBV20-1	many	TRBJ2-5	CSARTGGYQETQYF	TGCAGTGCCAGGACAGGGGGCTACCAAGAGACCCAGTACTTC
NA	TRBV5-4	few	TRBJ1-5	CASSLEGYNQPQHF	TGTGCCAGCAGCTTGGAGGGGTACAATCAGCCCCAGCATTTT
NA	TRBV7-8	few	TRBJ2-7	CASSLGAETYEQYF	TGTGCCAGCAGCTTAGGAGCGGAAACCTACGAGCAGTACTTC
TRBD2	TRBV3-1	many	TRBJ2-5	CASSQELAGGETQYF	TGTGCCAGCAGCCAAGAACTAGCGGGAGGGGAGACCCAGTACTTC